These T cell receptor beta chains were read from a single sample in a study of cytomegalovirus exposure and HLA in healthy donors. Using immunoSEQ multiplex PCR, the repertoire was profiled, and TCRdb retains in-frame clones only, with some absent. The data show 150,000 to 200,000 clones, 87% seen once. Sequencing used PBMCs. The receptors originated from a woman in her twenties or thirties in good health and CMV-seronegative. Both conserved end residues are part of each CDR3. D genes are given only for firm matches. Not every row has a clone size; where given, it reads once, few, many or a size class.

CDR3 length	D gene	V gene	clone size	J gene	CDR3 protein	CDR3 DNA
16	TRBD2	TRBV7-9	NA	TRBJ2-2	CASSAPGLAHTGELFF	TGTGCCAGCAGCGCCCCGGGACTAGCGCACACCGGGGAGCTGTTTTTT
15	NA	TRBV19	NA	TRBJ2-5	CASRSTLASWGTQYF	TGTGCCAGTAGGAGTACCCTAGCTTCGTGGGGGACCCAGTACTTC
14	TRBD1	TRBV7-9	NA	TRBJ1-2	CASSRTGEDYGYTF	TGTGCCAGCAGCCGTACAGGGGAGGACTATGGCTACACCTTC
17	NA	TRBV28	NA	TRBJ1-5	CASSLTGLSQGNQPQHF	TGTGCCAGCAGTTTAACGGGACTTAGTCAGGGCAATCAGCCCCAGCATTTT
15	NA	TRBV5-1	NA	TRBJ2-1	CASSTGGGVGNEQFF	TGCGCCAGCAGCACCGGAGGGGGCGTCGGGAATGAGCAGTTCTTC
12	NA	TRBV7-6	NA	TRBJ1-5	CASSLANQPQHF	TGTGCCAGCAGCTTGGCCAATCAGCCCCAGCATTTT
15	NA	TRBV2	NA	TRBJ1-4	CASSSPGWENEKLFF	TGTGCCAGCAGCTCTCCAGGGTGGGAAAATGAAAAACTGTTTTTT
17	TRBD2	TRBV5-1	NA	TRBJ2-5	CASSLVSSGRWAETQYF	TGCGCCAGCAGCTTGGTCTCTAGCGGGAGGTGGGCGGAGACCCAGTACTTC
16	NA	TRBV19	NA	TRBJ1-6	CASSISFGGTGSPLHF	TGTGCCAGTAGTATTAGTTTTGGAGGGACCGGGTCACCCCTCCACTTT
16	TRBD2	TRBV6-6	NA	TRBJ2-1	CASSYSAGVSVNEQFF	TGTGCCAGCAGTTACTCCGCGGGGGTATCCGTCAATGAGCAGTTCTTC
15	TRBD1	TRBV7-2	NA	TRBJ2-5	CASSLVGTGQETQYF	TGTGCCAGCAGCTTAGTGGGGACAGGCCAAGAGACCCAGTACTTC
15	NA	TRBV5-8	NA	TRBJ2-2	CASSAPGHVTGELFF	TGTGCCAGCAGCGCGCCGGGACACGTAACCGGGGAGCTGTTTTTT
13	TRBD1	TRBV7-9	once	TRBJ2-5	CASSSTGAETQYF	TGTGCCAGCAGCTCGACAGGGGCTGAGACCCAGTACTTC
15	NA	TRBV5-1	NA	TRBJ2-7	CASSLGRVERYEQYF	TGCGCCAGCAGCTTGGGCAGGGTGGAAAGATACGAGCAGTACTTC
13	NA	TRBV6-5	NA	TRBJ2-1	CASSYRGNNEQFF	TGTGCCAGCAGTTACCGGGGGAACAATGAGCAGTTCTTC
15	NA	TRBV6-5	NA	TRBJ2-2	CASSYVSRWTGELFF	TGTGCCAGCAGTTACGTCAGTCGATGGACCGGGGAGCTGTTTTTT
16	NA	TRBV30	NA	TRBJ2-1	CAWSPVGRRSYNEQFF	TGTGCCTGGAGCCCAGTAGGCAGGCGAAGCTACAATGAGCAGTTCTTC
13	TRBD1	TRBV6-6	NA	TRBJ2-7	CASSLQGAYEQYF	TGTGCCAGCAGCCTACAGGGGGCGTACGAGCAGTACTTC
12	TRBD1	TRBV18	NA	TRBJ2-7	CASSPTGVEQYF	TGTGCCAGCTCACCGACAGGGGTCGAGCAGTACTTC
11	TRBD1	TRBV29-1	NA	TRBJ1-1	CSVGTGWEAFF	TGCAGCGTTGGGACAGGGTGGGAAGCTTTCTTT
14	NA	TRBV5-1	NA	TRBJ1-2	CASSLALRDYGYTF	TGCGCCAGCAGCTTGGCCTTACGGGACTATGGCTACACCTTC
11	NA	TRBV2	NA	TRBJ2-5	CASSRGETQYF	TGTGCCAGCAGCCGAGGAGAGACCCAGTACTTC
16	NA	TRBV10-3	NA	TRBJ2-7	CAISETSSASSYEQYF	TGTGCCATCAGCGAGACGTCTAGCGCCAGCTCCTACGAGCAGTACTTC
13	TRBD1	TRBV29-1	NA	TRBJ2-7	CSVLTGNRYEQYF	TGCAGCGTTTTGACAGGGAATAGGTACGAGCAGTACTTC
14	NA	TRBV18	many	TRBJ1-1	CASSPVRQTTEAFF	TGTGCCAGCTCACCAGTCCGACAGACCACTGAAGCTTTCTTT
13	TRBD2	TRBV5-6	NA	TRBJ2-5	CASSLGTSGGQYF	TGTGCCAGCAGCTTGGGGACTAGCGGGGGCCAGTACTTC
14	NA	TRBV15	NA	TRBJ2-1	CATSREEGYNEQFF	TGTGCCACCAGCAGAGAAGAGGGTTACAATGAGCAGTTCTTC
15	NA	TRBV27	NA	TRBJ1-1	CASSLSDRLNTEAFF	TGTGCCAGCAGTTTATCCGACAGATTGAACACTGAAGCTTTCTTT
10	NA	TRBV29-1	NA	TRBJ2-5	CSAGGETQYF	TGCAGCGCTGGGGGGGAGACCCAGTACTTC
11	NA	TRBV14	NA	TRBJ2-1	CASSAASEQFF	TGTGCCAGCAGCGCGGCGAGTGAGCAGTTCTTC
15	NA	TRBV18	NA	TRBJ2-2	CASSPLVGTTGELFF	TGTGCCAGCTCACCATTGGTGGGCACCACCGGGGAGCTGTTTTTT
14	TRBD1	TRBV7-8	NA	TRBJ2-7	CASSGQGAYYEQYF	TGTGCCAGCAGCGGACAGGGGGCGTACTACGAGCAGTACTTC
15	NA	TRBV9	NA	TRBJ2-5	CASSVGPGIMETQYF	TGTGCCAGCAGCGTAGGTCCAGGGATAATGGAGACCCAGTACTTC
15	NA	TRBV6-6	NA	TRBJ2-7	CASSYLGSRPYEQYF	TGTGCCAGCAGTTACCTTGGTAGCCGTCCCTACGAGCAGTACTTC
13	NA	TRBV28	NA	TRBJ1-1	CASSPPGRFEAFF	TGTGCCAGCAGTCCCCCCGGGAGATTTGAAGCTTTCTTT
17	TRBD1	TRBV7-2	NA	TRBJ2-2	CASSNSYRGAGTGELFF	TGTGCCAGCAGCAACTCATACAGGGGGGCGGGAACCGGGGAGCTGTTTTTT
14	TRBD2	TRBV5-1	NA	TRBJ2-3	CASSSSSGTPVPYF	TGCGCCAGCAGTAGCTCTAGCGGGACTCCTGTTCCGTATTTT
15	TRBD2	TRBV11-2	NA	TRBJ2-5	CASSPPQLAGETQYF	TGTGCCAGCAGCCCTCCCCAGCTAGCGGGAGAGACCCAGTACTTC
13	NA	TRBV28	NA	TRBJ1-2	CASSLGTAGGYTF	TGTGCCAGCAGTTTGGGGACGGCGGGGGGCTACACCTTC
17	TRBD1	TRBV5-1	NA	TRBJ1-6	CASSLWTGSSYNSPLHF	TGCGCCAGCAGCCTCTGGACAGGGAGCTCCTATAATTCACCCCTCCACTTT
20	TRBD2	TRBV5-8	NA	TRBJ2-1	CASSLVLLAGARFSYNEQFF	TGTGCCAGCAGCTTGGTGTTGTTAGCGGGGGCCCGTTTCTCCTACAATGAGCAGTTCTTC
13	TRBD2	TRBV5-1	NA	TRBJ2-3	CASSLAGGDTQYF	TGCGCCAGCAGCCTAGCGGGAGGGGATACGCAGTATTTT
12	NA	TRBV6-6	once	TRBJ1-2	CASTPGWEGYTF	TGTGCCAGCACTCCAGGGTGGGAAGGCTACACCTTC
17	TRBD2	TRBV4-3	NA	TRBJ2-1	CASSQVLPGLSPDEQFF	TGCGCCAGCAGCCAAGTGTTACCGGGACTATCCCCGGATGAGCAGTTCTTC
13	NA	TRBV4-1	NA	TRBJ1-1	CASSHTGNTEAFF	TGCGCCAGCAGCCACACAGGGAACACTGAAGCTTTCTTT
14	TRBD1	TRBV27	once	TRBJ1-2	CASSLSGQGNGYTF	TGTGCCAGCAGTTTATCGGGACAGGGGAATGGCTACACCTTC
16	TRBD2	TRBV11-2	NA	TRBJ2-1	CASRSIAGGRNNEQFF	TGTGCCAGCAGATCCATAGCGGGAGGGAGAAACAATGAGCAGTTCTTC
16	TRBD1	TRBV6-5	once	TRBJ2-5	CASSYSGTGVKETQYF	TGTGCCAGCAGTTACTCCGGGACAGGGGTGAAGGAGACCCAGTACTTC
14	NA	TRBV7-9	NA	TRBJ1-1	CASSLTGMGTEAFF	TGTGCCAGCAGCTTAACAGGGATGGGGACTGAAGCTTTCTTT
16	NA	TRBV4-1	NA	TRBJ1-2	CASSQGSTTDLYGYTF	TGCGCCAGCAGCCAAGGCTCCACGACAGACCTCTATGGCTACACCTTC
13	NA	TRBV10-3	NA	TRBJ1-4	CAAHRATNEKLFF	TGTGCCGCCCACAGGGCAACTAATGAAAAACTGTTTTTT
16	NA	TRBV2	NA	TRBJ2-1	CASSDWLSSSYNEQFF	TGTGCCAGCAGTGATTGGCTTTCCAGCTCCTACAATGAGCAGTTCTTC
17	TRBD2	TRBV5-1	NA	TRBJ2-3	CASSLDSSRGGTDTQYF	TGCGCCAGCAGCTTGGACTCCTCCCGGGGGGGGACAGATACGCAGTATTTT
13	NA	TRBV5-1	few	TRBJ2-7	CASSLSPPREQYF	TGCGCCAGCAGCTTGAGTCCCCCTAGGGAGCAGTACTTC
18	NA	TRBV19	NA	TRBJ2-6	CASSIGALLSSGANVLTF	TGTGCCAGTAGTATAGGGGCGCTACTTAGCTCTGGGGCCAACGTCCTGACTTTC
16	TRBD2	TRBV7-3	NA	TRBJ2-2	CASSSGLAGNTGELFF	TGTGCCAGCAGCTCGGGACTAGCGGGGAACACCGGGGAGCTGTTTTTT
14	NA	TRBV6-1	few	TRBJ1-1	CASSEGQINTEAFF	TGTGCCAGCAGTGAAGGACAGATCAACACTGAAGCTTTCTTT
15	TRBD2	TRBV5-1	once	TRBJ2-3	CASSFATGGTDTQYF	TGCGCCAGCAGCTTCGCGACGGGGGGGACAGATACGCAGTATTTT
18	NA	TRBV5-1	NA	TRBJ1-5	CASSFGPRGIYPNQPQHF	TGCGCCAGCAGCTTCGGGCCCCGGGGTATTTATCCCAATCAGCCCCAGCATTTT